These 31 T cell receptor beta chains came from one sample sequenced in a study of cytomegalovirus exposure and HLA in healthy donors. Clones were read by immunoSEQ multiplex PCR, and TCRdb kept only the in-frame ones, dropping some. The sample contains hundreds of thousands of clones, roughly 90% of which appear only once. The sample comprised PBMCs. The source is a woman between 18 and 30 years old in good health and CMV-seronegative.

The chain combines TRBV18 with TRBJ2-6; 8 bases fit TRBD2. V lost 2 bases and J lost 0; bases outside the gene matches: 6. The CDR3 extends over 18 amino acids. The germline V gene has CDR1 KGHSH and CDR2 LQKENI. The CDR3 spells CASSPSLAGHSGANVLTF. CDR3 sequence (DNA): TGTGCCAGCTCACCAAGCCTAGCGGGCCACTCTGGGGCCAACGTCCTGACTTTC. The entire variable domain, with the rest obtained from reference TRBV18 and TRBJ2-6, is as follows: NAGVMQNPRHLVRRRGQEARLRCSPMKGHSHVYWYRQLPEEGLKFMVYLQKENIIDESGMPKERFSAEFPKEGPSILRIQQVVRGDSAAYFCASSPSLAGHSGANVLTFGAGSRLTVL.

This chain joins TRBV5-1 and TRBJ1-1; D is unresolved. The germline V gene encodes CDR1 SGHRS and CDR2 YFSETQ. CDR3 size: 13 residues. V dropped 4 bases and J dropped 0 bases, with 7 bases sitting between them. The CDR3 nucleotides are TGCGCCAGCAGCGTAACTATGAACACTGAAGCTTTCTTT. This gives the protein CASSVTMNTEAFF.

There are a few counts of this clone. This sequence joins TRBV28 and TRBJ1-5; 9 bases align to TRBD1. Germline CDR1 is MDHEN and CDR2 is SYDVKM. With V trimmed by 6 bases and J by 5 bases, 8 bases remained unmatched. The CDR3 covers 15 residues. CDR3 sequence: CASRELRDRDQPQHF. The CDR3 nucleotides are TGTGCCAGCAGGGAACTCCGGGACAGGGATCAGCCCCAGCATTTT.

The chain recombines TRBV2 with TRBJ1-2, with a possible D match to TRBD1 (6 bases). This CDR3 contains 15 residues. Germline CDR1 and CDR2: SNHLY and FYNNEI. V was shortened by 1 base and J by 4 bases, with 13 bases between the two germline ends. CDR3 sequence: CASSEDRDPGYGYTF. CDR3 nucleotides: TGTGCCAGCAGTGAAGACAGGGATCCTGGCTATGGCTACACCTTC.

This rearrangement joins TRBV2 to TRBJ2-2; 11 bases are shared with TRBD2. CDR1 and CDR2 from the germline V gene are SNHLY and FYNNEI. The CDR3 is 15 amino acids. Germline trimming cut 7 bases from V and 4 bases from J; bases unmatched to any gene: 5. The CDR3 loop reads CASTLAGGSTGELFF. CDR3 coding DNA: TGTGCCAGCACCCTAGCGGGAGGAAGCACCGGGGAGCTGTTTTTT. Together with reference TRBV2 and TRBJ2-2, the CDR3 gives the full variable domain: EPEVTQTPSHQVTQMGQEVILRCVPISNHLYFYWYRQILGQKVEFLVSFYNNEISEKSEIFDDQFSVERPDGSNFTLKIRSTKLEDSAMYFCASTLAGGSTGELFFGEGSRLTVL.

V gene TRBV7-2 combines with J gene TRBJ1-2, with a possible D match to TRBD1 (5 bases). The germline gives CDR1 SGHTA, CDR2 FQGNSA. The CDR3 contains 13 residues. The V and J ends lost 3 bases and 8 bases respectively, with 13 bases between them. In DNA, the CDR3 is TGTGCCAGCAGCTTGGGGGGGTCGGGAGGCTACACCTTC. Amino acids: CASSLGGSGGYTF.

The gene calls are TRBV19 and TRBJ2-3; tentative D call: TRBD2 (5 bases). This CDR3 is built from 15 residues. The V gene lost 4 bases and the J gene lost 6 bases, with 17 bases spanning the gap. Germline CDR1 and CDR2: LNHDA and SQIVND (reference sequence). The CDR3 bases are TGTGCCAGTAGTACGCTCGGACCCCCGGGGGATACGCAGTATTTT. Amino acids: CASSTLGPPGDTQYF.

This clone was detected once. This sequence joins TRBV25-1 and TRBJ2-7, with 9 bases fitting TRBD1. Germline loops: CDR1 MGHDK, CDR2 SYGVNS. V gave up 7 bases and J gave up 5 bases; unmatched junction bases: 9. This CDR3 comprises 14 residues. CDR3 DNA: TGTGCCAGCAACAGGGGGCTAGTCGGGGACGAGCAGTACTTC. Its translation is CASNRGLVGDEQYF.

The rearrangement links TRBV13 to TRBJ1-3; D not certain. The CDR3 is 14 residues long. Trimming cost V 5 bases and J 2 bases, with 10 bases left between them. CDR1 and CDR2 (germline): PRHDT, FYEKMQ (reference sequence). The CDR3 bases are TGTGCCAGCAGCCCCAGCGGAACTGGAAACACCATATATTTT. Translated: CASSPSGTGNTIYF.

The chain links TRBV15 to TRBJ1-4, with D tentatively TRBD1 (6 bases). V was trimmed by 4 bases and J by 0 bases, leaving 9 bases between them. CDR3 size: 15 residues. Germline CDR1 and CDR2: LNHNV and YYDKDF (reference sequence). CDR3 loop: CATSKDSATNEKLFF. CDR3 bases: TGTGCCACCAGCAAGGACAGTGCAACTAATGAAAAACTGTTTTTT.

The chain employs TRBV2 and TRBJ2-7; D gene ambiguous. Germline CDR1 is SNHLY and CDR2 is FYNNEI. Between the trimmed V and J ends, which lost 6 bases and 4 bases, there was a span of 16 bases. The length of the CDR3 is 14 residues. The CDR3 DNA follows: TGTGCCAGCAGAAGCACATTCCTAGAATACGAGCAGTACTTC. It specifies CASRSTFLEYEQYF.

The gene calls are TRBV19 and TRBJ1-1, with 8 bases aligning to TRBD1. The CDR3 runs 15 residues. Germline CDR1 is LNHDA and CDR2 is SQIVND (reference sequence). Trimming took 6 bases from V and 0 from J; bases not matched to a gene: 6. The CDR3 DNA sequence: TGTGCCAGTAGGGAGTCAGGGGGCATGAACACTGAAGCTTTCTTT. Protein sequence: CASRESGGMNTEAFF.

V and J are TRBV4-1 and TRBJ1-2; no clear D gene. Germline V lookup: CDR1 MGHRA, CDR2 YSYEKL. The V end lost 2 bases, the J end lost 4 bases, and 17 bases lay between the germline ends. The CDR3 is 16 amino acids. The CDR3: CASSQTSVQQIYGYTF. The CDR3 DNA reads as TGCGCCAGCAGCCAAACGTCTGTACAGCAAATCTATGGCTACACCTTC.

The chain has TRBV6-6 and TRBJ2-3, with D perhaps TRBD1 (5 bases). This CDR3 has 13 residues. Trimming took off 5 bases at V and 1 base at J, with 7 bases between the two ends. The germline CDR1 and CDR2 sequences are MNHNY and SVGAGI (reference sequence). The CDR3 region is CASSAQGTDTQYF. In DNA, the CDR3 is TGTGCCAGCAGTGCACAGGGCACAGATACGCAGTATTTT.

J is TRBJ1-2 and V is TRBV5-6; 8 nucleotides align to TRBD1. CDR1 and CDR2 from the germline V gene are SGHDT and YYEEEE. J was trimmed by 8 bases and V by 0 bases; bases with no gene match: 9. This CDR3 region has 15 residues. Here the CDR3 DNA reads TGTGCCAGCAGCTTGGCACAGGGGGAAGGGTTGGGCTACACCTTC. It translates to CASSLAQGEGLGYTF.

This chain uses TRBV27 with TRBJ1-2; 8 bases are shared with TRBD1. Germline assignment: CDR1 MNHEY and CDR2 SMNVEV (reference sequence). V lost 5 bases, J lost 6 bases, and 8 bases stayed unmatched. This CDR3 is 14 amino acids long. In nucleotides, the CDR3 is TGTGCCAGCAGTAACCTCGGGACAGGCCATGGCTACACCTTC. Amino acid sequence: CASSNLGTGHGYTF.

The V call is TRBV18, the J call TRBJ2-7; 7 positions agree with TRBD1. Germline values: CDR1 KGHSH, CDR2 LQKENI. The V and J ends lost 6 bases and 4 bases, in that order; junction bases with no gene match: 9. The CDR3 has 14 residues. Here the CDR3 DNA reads TGTGCCAGCTCCCCCGGACAGGTTTGGTACGAGCAGTACTTC. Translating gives CASSPGQVWYEQYF.

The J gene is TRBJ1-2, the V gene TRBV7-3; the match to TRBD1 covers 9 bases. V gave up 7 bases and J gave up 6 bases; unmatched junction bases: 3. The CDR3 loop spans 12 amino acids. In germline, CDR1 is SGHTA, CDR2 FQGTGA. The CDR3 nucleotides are TGTGCCAGCAACGGGACAGGGAATGGCTACACCTTC. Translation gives CASNGTGNGYTF. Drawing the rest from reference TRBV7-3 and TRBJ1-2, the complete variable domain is GAGVSQTPSNKVTEKGKYVELRCDPISGHTALYWYRQSLGQGPEFLIYFQGTGAADDSGLPNDRFFAVRPEGSVSTLKIQRTERGDSAVYLCASNGTGNGYTFGSGTRLTVV.

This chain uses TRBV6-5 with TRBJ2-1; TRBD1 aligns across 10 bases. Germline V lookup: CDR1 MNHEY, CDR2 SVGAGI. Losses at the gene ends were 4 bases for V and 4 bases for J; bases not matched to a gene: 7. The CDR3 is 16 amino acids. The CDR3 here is CASSSWTGGLYNEQFF. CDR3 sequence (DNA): TGTGCCAGCAGTTCGTGGACAGGGGGACTATACAATGAGCAGTTCTTC.

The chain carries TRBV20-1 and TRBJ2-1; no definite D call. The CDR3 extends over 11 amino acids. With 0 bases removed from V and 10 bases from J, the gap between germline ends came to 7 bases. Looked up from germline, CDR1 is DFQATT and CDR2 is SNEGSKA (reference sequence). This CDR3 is CSARDQWEQFF. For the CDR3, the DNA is TGCAGTGCTAGAGATCAGTGGGAGCAGTTCTTC.

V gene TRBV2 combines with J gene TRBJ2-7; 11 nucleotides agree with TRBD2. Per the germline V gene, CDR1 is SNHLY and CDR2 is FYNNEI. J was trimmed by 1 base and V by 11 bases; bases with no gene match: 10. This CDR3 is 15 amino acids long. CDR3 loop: CAGGLTSGGSYEQYF. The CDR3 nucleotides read TGTGCCGGGGGCCTAACTAGCGGGGGTTCCTACGAGCAGTACTTC.

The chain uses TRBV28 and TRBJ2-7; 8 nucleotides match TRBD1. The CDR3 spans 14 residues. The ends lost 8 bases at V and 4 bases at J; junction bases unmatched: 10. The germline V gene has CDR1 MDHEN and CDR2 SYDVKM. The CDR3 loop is CASGDRGPLYEQYF. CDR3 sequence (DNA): TGTGCCAGCGGAGACAGGGGCCCCCTTTACGAGCAGTACTTC.

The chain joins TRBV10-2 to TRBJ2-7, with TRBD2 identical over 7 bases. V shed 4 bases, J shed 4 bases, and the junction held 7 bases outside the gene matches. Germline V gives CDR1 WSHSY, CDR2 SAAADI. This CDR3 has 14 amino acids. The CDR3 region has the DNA TGCGCCAGCAGTGTGGGACTATCCGTGTACGAGCAGTACTTC. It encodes CASSVGLSVYEQYF.

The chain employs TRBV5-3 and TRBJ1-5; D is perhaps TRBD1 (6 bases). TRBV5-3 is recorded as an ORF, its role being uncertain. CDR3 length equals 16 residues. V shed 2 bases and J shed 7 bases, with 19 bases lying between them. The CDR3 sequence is CARSLSTGLLKQPQHF. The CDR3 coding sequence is TGTGCCAGAAGCTTAAGTACAGGGCTGCTAAAGCAGCCCCAGCATTTT.

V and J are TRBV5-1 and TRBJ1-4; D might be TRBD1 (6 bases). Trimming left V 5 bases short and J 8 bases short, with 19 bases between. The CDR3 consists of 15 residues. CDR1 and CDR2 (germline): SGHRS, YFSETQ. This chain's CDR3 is CASRPAGTKKEKLFF. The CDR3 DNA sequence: TGCGCCAGCAGACCCGCCGGGACAAAAAAAGAAAAACTGTTTTTT. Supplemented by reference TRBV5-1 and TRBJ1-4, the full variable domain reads KAGVTQTPRYLIKTRGQQVTLSCSPISGHRSVSWYQQTPGQGLQFLFEYFSETQRNKGNFPGRFSGRQFSNSRSEMNVSTLELGDSALYLCASRPAGTKKEKLFFGSGTQLSVL.

The CDR3 spells CASSSGQGRDEKLFF. Written as DNA, the CDR3 is TGTGCCAGCAGCTCCGGACAGGGTCGCGATGAAAAACTGTTTTTT. This chain uses TRBV7-9 with TRBJ1-4; 8 bases line up with TRBD1. Germline V CDR1 and CDR2: SEHNR, FQNEAQ (reference sequence). This CDR3 region has 15 residues. J gave up 6 bases and V 4 bases, and 7 bases lay outside the gene matches.

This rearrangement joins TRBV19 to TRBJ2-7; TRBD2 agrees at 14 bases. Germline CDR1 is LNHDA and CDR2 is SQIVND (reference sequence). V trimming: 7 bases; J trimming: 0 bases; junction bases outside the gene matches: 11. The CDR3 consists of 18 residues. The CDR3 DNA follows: TGTGCCAGTACCGCAGGGACTAGCGGGAGTTTTAGCTCCTACGAGCAGTACTTC. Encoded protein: CASTAGTSGSFSSYEQYF.

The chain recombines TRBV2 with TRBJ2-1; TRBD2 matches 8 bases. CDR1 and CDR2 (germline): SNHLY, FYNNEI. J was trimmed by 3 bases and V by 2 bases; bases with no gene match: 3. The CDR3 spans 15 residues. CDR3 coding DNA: TGTGCCAGCAGTGAACCGGGACTAGACTACAATGAGCAGTTCTTC. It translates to CASSEPGLDYNEQFF.

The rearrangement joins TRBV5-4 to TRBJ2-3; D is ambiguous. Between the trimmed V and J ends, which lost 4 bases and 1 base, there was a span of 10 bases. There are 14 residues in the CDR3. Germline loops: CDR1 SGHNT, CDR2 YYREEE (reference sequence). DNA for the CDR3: TGTGCCAGCAGCCAACCATTAGGCACAGATACGCAGTATTTT. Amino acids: CASSQPLGTDTQYF.

CDR3 loop: CASRGATSSGKKYF. DNA for the CDR3: TGTGCCAGCAGGGGAGCAACTTCTAGCGGGAAAAAGTACTTC. The V gene is TRBV6-5, the J gene TRBJ2-7; the match to TRBD2 covers 9 bases. The V gene's germline CDR1 is MNHEY and CDR2 SVGAGI. V dropped 6 bases and J dropped 11; count of bases not matched to a gene: 14. The CDR3 extends over 14 amino acids.

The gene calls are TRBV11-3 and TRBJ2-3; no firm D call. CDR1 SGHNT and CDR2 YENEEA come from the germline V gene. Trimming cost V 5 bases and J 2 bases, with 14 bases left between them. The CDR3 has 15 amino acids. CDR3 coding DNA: TGTGCCAGCAGCCCGAGCAAGTCCCCCACAGATACGCAGTATTTT. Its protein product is CASSPSKSPTDTQYF. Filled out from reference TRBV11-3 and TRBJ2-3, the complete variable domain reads EAGVVQSPRYKIIEKKQPVAFWCNPISGHNTLYWYLQNLGQGPELLIRYENEEAVDDSQLPKDRFSAERLKGVDSTLKIQPAELGDSAVYLCASSPSKSPTDTQYFGPGTRLTVL.